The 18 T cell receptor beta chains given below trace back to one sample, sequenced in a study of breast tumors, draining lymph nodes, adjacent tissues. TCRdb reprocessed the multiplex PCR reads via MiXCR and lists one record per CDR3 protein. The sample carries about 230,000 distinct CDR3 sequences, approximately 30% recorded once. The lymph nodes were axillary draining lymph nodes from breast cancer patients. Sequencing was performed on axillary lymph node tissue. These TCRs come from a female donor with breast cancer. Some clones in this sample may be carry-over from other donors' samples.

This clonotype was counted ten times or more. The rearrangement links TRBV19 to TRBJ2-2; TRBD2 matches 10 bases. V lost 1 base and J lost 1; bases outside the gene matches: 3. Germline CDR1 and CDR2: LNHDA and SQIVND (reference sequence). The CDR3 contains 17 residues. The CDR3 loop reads CASSIAIAGGNTGELFF. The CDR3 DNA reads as TGTGCCAGTAGTATAGCCATAGCGGGGGGGAACACCGGGGAGCTGTTTTTT.

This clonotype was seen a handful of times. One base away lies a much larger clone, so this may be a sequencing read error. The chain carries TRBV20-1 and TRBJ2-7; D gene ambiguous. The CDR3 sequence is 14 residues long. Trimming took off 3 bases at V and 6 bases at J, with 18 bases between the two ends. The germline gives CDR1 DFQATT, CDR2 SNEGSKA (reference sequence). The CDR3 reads CSARYRKGITEQYF. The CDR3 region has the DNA TGCAGTGCTAGGTACCGGAAGGGAATCACCGAGCAGTACTTC.

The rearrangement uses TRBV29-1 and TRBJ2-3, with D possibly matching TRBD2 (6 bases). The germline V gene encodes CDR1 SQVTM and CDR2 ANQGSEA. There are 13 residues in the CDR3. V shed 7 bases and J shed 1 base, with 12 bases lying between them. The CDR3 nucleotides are TGCAGCGGGGCCGGAGGGGGCACAGATACGCAGTATTTT. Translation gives CSGAGGGTDTQYF.

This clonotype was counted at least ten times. The CDR3 protein is CSISPGAGELFF. The CDR3 coding sequence is TGCAGCATTAGTCCGGGAGCCGGGGAGCTGTTTTTT. V is TRBV29-1 and J is TRBJ2-2; a weak D match, TRBD2 (6 bases). The V end lost 8 bases, the J end lost 6 bases, and 13 bases lay between the germline ends. Germline V gives CDR1 SQVTM, CDR2 ANQGSEA. This CDR3 has 12 residues.

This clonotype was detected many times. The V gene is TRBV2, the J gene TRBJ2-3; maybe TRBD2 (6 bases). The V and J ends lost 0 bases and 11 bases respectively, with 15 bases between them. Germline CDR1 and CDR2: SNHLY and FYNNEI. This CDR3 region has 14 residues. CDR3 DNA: TGTGCCAGCAGTGAAGCGTGGGCCTTGCGGGAGCAGTATTTT. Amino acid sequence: CASSEAWALREQYF.

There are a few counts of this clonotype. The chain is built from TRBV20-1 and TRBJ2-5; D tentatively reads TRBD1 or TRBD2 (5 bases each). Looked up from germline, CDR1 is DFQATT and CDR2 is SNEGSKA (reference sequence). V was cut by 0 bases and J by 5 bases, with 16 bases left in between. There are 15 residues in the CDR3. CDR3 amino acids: CSARDGRGRVETQYF. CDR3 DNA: TGCAGTGCTAGAGATGGTCGGGGCAGGGTGGAGACCCAGTACTTC.

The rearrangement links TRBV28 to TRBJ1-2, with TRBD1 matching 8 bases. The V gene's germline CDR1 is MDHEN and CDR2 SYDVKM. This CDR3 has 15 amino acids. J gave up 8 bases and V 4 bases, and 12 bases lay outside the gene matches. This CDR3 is CASSSPDREVRGYTF. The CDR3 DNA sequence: TGTGCCAGCAGTTCCCCGGACAGGGAAGTCAGAGGCTACACCTTC.

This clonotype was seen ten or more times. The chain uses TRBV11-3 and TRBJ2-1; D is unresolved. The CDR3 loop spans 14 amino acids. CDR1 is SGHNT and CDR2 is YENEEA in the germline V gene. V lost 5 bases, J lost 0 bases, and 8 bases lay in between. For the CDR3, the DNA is TGTGCCAGCAGCCCAGCCAGCTCCTACAATGAGCAGTTCTTC. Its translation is CASSPASSYNEQFF.

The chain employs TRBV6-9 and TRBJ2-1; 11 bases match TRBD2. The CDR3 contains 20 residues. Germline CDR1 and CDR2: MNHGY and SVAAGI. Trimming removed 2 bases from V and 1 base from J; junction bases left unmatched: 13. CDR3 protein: CASSYTSGRGGPLSYNEQFF. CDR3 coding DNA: TGTGCCAGCAGTTATACTAGCGGGAGAGGCGGACCACTTTCCTACAATGAGCAGTTCTTC.

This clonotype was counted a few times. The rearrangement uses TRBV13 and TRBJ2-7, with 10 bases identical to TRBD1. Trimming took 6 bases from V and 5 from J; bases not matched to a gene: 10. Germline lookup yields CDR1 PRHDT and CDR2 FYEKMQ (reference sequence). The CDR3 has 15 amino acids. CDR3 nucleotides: TGTGCCAGCAGAAAACCCGGGACAGGGGTCGACGAGCAGTACTTC. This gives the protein CASRKPGTGVDEQYF.

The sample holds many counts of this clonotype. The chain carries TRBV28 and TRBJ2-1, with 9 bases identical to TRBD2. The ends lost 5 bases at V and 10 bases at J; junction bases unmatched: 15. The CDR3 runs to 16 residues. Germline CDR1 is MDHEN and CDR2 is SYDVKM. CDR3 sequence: CASSLIRGGGGAEQFF. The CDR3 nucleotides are TGTGCCAGCAGTCTCATCCGTGGGGGCGGGGGGGCGGAGCAGTTCTTC.

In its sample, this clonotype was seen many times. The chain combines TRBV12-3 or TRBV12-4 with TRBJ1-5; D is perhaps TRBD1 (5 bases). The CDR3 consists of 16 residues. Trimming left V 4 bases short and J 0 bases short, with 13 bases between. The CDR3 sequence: CASSSEGTHSNQPQHF. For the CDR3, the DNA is TGTGCCAGCAGTTCTGAGGGGACCCATAGCAATCAGCCCCAGCATTTT.

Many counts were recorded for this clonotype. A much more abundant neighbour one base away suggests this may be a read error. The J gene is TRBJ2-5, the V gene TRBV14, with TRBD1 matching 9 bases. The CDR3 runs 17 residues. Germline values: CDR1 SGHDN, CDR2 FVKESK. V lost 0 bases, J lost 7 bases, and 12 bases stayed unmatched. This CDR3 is CASSQEAWTGVRATQYF. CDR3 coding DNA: TGTGCCAGCAGCCAAGAAGCATGGACAGGGGTGAGGGCGACCCAGTACTTC.

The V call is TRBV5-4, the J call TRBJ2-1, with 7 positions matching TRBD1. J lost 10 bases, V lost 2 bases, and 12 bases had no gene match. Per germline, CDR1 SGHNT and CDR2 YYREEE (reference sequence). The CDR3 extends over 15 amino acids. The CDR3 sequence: CASSFGQAARTEQFF. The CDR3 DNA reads TGTGCCAGCAGCTTTGGACAGGCGGCGCGAACCGAGCAGTTCTTC.

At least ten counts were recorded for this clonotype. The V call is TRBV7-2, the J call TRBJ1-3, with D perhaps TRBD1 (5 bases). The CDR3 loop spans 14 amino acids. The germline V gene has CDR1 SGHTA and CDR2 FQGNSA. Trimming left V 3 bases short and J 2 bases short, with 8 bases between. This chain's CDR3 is CASSFRVPGNTIYF. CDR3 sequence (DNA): TGTGCCAGCAGCTTCAGGGTCCCTGGAAACACCATATATTTT.

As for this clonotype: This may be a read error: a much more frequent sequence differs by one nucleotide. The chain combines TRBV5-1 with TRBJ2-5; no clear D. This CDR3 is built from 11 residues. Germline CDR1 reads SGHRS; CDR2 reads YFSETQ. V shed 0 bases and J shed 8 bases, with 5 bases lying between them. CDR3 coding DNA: TGCGCCAGCAGCTTGGGTCAAACCCAGTACTTC. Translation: CASSLGQTQYF.

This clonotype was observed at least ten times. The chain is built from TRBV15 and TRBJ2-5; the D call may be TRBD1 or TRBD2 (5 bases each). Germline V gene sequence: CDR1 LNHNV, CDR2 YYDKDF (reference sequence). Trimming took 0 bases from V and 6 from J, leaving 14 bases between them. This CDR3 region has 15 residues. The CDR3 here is CATSRDGTLGQTQYF. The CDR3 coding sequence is TGTGCCACCAGCAGAGATGGGACCTTAGGGCAGACCCAGTACTTC.

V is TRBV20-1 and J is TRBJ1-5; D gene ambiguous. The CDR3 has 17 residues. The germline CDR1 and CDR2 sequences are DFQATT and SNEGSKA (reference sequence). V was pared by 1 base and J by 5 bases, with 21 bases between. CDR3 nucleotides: TGCAGTGCTAGAGTCCAGGTACGAATCGATCGCGATCAGCCCCAGCATTTT. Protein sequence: CSARVQVRIDRDQPQHF.